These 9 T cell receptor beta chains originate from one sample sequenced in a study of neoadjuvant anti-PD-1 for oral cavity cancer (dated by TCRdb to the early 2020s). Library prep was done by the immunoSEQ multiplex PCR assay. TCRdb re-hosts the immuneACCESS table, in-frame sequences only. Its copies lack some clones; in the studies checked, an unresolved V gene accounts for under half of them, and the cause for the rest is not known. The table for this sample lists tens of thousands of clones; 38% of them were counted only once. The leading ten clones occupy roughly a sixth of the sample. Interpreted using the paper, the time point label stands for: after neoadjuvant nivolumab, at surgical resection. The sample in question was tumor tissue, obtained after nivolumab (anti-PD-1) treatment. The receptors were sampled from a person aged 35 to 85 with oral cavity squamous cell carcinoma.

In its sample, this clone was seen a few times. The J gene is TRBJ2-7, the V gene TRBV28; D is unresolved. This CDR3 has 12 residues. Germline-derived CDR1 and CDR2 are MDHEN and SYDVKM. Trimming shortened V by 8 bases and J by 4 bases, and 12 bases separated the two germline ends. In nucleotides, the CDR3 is TGTGCCAGCGAAGACCCGCTGTACGAGCAGTACTTC. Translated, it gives CASEDPLYEQYF.

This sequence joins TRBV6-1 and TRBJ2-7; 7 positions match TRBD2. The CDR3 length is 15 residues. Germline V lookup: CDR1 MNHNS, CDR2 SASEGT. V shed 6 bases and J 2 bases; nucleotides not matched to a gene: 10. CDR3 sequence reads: CASSPSGEIPYEQYF. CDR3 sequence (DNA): TGTGCCAGCAGCCCAAGCGGGGAAATCCCCTACGAGCAGTACTTC.

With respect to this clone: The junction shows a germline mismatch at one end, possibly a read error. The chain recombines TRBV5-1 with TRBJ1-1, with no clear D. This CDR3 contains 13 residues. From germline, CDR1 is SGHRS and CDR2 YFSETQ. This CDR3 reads CASCLDTGTEAFF. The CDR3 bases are TGCGCCAGCTGCTTGGATACGGGCACTGAAGCTTTCTTT.

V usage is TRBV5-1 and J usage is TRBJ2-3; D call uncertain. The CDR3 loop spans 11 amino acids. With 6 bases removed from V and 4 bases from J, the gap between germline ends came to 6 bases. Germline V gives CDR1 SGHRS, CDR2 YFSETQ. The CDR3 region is CASMFSDTQYF. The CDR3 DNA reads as TGCGCCAGCATGTTCTCAGATACGCAGTATTTT. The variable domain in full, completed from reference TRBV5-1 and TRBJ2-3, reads KAGVTQTPRYLIKTRGQQVTLSCSPISGHRSVSWYQQTPGQGLQFLFEYFSETQRNKGNFPGRFSGRQFSNSRSEMNVSTLELGDSALYLCASMFSDTQYFGPGTRLTVL.

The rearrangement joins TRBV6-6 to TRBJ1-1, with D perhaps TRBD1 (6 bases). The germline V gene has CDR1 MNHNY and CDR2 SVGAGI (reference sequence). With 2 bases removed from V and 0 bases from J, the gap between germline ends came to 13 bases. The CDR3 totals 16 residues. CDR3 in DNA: TGTGCCAGCAGTTACCCATCACAGGGTCTGAACACTGAAGCTTTCTTT. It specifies CASSYPSQGLNTEAFF.

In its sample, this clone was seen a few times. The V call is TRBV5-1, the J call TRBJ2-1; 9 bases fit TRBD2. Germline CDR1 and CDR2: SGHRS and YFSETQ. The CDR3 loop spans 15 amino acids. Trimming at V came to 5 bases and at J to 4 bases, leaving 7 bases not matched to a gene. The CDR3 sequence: CASSKSSGAYNEQFF. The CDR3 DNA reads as TGCGCCAGCAGTAAGTCTAGCGGGGCGTACAATGAGCAGTTCTTC.

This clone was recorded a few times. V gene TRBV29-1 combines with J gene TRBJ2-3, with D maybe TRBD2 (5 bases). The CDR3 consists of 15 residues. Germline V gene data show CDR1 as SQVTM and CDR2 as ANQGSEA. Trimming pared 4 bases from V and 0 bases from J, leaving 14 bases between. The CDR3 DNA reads TGCAGCGTTGGGACGTTAGCGTCTAGCACAGATACGCAGTATTTT. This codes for CSVGTLASSTDTQYF.

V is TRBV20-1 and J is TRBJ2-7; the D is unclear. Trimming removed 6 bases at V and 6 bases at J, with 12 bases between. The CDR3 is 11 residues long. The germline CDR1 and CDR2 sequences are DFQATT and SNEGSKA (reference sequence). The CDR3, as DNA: TGCAGTGCCCAGATGCAATTCGAGCAGTACTTC. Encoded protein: CSAQMQFEQYF.

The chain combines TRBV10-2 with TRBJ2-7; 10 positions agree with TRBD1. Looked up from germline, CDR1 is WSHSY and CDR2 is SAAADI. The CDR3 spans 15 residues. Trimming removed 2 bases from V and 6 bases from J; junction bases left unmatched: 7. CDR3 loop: CASSEAVTGGGEQYF. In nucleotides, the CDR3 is TGCGCCAGCAGTGAGGCGGTGACAGGGGGCGGCGAGCAGTACTTC.